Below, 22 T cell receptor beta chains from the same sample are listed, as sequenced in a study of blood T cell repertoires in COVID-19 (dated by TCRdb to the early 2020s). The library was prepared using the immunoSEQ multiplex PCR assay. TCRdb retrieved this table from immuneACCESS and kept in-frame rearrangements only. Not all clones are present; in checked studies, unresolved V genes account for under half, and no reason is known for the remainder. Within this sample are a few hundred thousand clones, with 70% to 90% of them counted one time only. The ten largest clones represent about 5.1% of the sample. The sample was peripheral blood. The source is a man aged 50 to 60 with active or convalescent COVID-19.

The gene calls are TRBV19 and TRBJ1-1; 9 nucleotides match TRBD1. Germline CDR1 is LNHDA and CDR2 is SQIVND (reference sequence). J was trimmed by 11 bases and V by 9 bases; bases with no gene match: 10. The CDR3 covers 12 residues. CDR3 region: CASRGQGVVAFF. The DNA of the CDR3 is TGTGCCAGCCGGGGACAGGGAGTAGTGGCTTTCTTT.

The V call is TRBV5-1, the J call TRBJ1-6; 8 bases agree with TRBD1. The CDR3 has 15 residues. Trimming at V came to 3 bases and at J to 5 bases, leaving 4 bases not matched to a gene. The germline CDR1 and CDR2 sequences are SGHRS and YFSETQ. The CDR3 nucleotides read TGCGCCAGCAGCTCGGACAGGGCAAATAATTCACCCCTCCACTTT. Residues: CASSSDRANNSPLHF. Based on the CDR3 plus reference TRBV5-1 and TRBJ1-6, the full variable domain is KAGVTQTPRYLIKTRGQQVTLSCSPISGHRSVSWYQQTPGQGLQFLFEYFSETQRNKGNFPGRFSGRQFSNSRSEMNVSTLELGDSALYLCASSSDRANNSPLHFGNGTRLTVT.

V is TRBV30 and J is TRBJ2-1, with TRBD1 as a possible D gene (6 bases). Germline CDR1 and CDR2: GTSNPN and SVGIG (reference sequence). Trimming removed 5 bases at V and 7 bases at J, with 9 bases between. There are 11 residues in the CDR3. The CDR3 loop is CAWFRGNEQFF. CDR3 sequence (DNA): TGTGCCTGGTTTAGGGGGAATGAGCAGTTCTTC.

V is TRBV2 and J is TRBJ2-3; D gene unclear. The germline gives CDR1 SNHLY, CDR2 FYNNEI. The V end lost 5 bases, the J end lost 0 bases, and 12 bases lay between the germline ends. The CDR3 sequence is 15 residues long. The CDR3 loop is CASSIYPSSTDTQYF. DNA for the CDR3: TGTGCCAGCAGTATCTATCCGTCTAGCACAGATACGCAGTATTTT.

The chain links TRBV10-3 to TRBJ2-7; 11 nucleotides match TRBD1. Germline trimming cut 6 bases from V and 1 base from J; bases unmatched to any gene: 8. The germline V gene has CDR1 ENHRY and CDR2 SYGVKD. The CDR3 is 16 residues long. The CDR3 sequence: CAISGQGAIKSYEQYF. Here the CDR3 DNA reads TGTGCCATCAGCGGACAGGGGGCGATTAAGTCCTACGAGCAGTACTTC.

The chain's CDR3 is CASRRGLADTQYF. As DNA, the CDR3 is TGTGCCAGCAGACGCGGACTAGCAGATACGCAGTATTTT. The V call is TRBV12-3 or TRBV12-4, the J call TRBJ2-3; TRBD2 matches at 7 bases. CDR3 length equals 13 residues. The V gene end was trimmed by 6 bases and the J gene end by 4 bases; junction bases not matched to a gene: 4.

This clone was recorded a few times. In nucleotides, the CDR3 is TGTGCCAGTAGTATAGTCCGGAGGGATTCGATTCGATATGGCTACACCTTC. Its translation is CASSIVRRDSIRYGYTF. The chain uses TRBV19 and TRBJ1-2; D ambiguous. This CDR3 spans 17 amino acids. The V and J ends lost 1 base and 5 bases respectively, with 20 bases between them. Germline V gene lookup returns CDR1 LNHDA and CDR2 SQIVND (reference sequence).

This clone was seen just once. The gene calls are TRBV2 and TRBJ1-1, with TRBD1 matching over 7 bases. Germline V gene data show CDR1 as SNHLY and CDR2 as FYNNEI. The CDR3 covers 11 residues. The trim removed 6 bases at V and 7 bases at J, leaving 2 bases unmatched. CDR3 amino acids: CASRTGLEAFF. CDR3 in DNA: TGTGCCAGCAGGACAGGGCTTGAAGCTTTCTTT.

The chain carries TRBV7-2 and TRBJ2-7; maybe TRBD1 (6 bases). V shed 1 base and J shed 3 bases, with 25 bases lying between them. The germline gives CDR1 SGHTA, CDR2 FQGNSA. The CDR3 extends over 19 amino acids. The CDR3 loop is CASSLGSGNFLRGHYEQYF. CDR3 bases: TGTGCCAGCAGCTTAGGGTCAGGAAATTTTCTCAGGGGACACTACGAGCAGTACTTC.

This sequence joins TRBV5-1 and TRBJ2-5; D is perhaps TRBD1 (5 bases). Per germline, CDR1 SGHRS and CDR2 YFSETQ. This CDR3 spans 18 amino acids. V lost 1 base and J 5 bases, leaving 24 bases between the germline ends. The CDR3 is CASSLIPSQGRIEETQYF. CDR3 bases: TGCGCCAGCAGCTTGATTCCGAGCCAGGGAAGGATAGAGGAGACCCAGTACTTC.

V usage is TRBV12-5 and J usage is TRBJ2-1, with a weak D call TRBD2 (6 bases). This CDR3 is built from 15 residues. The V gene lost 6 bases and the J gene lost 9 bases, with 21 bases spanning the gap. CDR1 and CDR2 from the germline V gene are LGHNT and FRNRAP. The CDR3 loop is CASGPLDGGMGEQFF. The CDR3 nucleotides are TGTGCTAGTGGCCCGCTGGATGGGGGGATGGGTGAGCAGTTCTTC.

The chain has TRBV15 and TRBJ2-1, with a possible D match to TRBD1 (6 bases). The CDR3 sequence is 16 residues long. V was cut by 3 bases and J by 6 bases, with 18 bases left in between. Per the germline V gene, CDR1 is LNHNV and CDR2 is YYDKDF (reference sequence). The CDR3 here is CATSRKTGPWGNEQFF. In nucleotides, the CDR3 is TGTGCCACCAGCAGGAAAACAGGGCCTTGGGGCAATGAGCAGTTCTTC.

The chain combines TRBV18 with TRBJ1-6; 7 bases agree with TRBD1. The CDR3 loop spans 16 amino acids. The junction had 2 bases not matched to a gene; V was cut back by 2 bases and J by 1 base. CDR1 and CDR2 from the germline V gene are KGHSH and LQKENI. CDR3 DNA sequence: TGTGCCAGCTCACCAGAGACAGGGTCCTATAATTCACCCCTCCACTTT. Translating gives CASSPETGSYNSPLHF. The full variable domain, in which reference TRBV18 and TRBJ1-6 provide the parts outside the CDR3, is NAGVMQNPRHLVRRRGQEARLRCSPMKGHSHVYWYRQLPEEGLKFMVYLQKENIIDESGMPKERFSAEFPKEGPSILRIQQVVRGDSAAYFCASSPETGSYNSPLHFGNGTRLTVT.

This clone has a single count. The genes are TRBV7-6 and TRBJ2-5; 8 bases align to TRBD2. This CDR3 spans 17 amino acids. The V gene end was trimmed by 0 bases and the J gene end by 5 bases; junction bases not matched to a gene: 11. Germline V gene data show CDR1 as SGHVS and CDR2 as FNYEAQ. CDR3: CASSLAPPGLARETQYF. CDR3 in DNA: TGTGCCAGCAGCTTAGCACCCCCTGGACTAGCTAGGGAGACCCAGTACTTC.

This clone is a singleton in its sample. CDR3 sequence (DNA): TGTGCCAGCAGCTTGGGGGGACAGGGAAGCTACGAGCAGTACTTC. Protein sequence: CASSLGGQGSYEQYF. The gene calls are TRBV5-4 and TRBJ2-7; 9 bases are a match to TRBD1. V shed 0 bases and J 3 bases; nucleotides not matched to a gene: 4. CDR1 is SGHNT, CDR2 YYREEE, per germline (reference sequence). CDR3 size: 15 residues.

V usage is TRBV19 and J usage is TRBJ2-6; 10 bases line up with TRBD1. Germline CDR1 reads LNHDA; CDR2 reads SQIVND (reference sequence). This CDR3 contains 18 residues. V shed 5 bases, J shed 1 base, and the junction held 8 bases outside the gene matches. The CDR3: CASSGRTGGYSGANVLTF. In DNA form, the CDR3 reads TGTGCCAGTAGTGGCAGGACAGGGGGTTATTCTGGGGCCAACGTCCTGACTTTC.

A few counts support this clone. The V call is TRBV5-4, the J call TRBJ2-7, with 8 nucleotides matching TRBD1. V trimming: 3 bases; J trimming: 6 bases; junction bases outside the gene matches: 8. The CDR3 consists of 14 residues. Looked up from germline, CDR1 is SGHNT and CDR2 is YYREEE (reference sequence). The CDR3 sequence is CASSSLDRAREQYF. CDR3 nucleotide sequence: TGTGCCAGCAGCTCATTGGACAGGGCGCGCGAGCAGTACTTC. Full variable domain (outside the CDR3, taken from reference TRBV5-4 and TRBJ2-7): ETGVTQSPTHLIKTRGQQVTLRCSSQSGHNTVSWYQQALGQGPQFIFQYYREEENGRGNFPPRFSGLQFPNYSSELNVNALELDDSALYLCASSSLDRAREQYFGPGTRLTVT.

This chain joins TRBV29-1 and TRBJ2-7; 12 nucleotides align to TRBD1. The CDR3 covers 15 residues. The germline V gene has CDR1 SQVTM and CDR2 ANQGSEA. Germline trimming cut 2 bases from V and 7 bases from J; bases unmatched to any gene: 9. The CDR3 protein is CSVEWWGQGAREQYF. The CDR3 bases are TGCAGCGTTGAATGGTGGGGACAGGGGGCTCGGGAGCAGTACTTC.

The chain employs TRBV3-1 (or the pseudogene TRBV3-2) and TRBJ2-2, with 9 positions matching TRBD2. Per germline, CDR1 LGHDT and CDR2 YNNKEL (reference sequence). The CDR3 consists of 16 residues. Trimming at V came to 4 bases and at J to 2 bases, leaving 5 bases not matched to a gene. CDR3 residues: CASSRKAGGNTGELFF. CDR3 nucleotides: TGTGCCAGCAGCCGCAAAGCGGGAGGAAACACCGGGGAGCTGTTTTTT.

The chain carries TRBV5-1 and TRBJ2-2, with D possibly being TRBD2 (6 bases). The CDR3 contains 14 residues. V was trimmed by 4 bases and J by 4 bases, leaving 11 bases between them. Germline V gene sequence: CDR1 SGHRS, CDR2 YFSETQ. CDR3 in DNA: TGCGCCAGCAGCCCCGACGGGGGCACCGGGGAGCTGTTTTTT. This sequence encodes CASSPDGGTGELFF.

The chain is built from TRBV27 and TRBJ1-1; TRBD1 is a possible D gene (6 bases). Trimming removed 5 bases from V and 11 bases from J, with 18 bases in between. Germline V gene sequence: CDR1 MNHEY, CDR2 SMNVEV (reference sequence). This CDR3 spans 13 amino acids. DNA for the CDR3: TGTGCCAGCAGTCGCCACAGGGCTACGGGGGCTTTCTTT. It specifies CASSRHRATGAFF.

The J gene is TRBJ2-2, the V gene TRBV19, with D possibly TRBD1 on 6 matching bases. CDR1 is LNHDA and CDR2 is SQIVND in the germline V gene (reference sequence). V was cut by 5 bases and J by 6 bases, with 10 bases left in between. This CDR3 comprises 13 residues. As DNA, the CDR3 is TGTGCCAGTAGTTACAGGGAGCCCGGGGAGCTGTTTTTT. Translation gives CASSYREPGELFF.